The clone carrying this T cell receptor beta chain appeared a few times. The target antigen is unknown. This CDR3 region has 13 residues. Germline V gives CDR1 MNHNS, CDR2 SASEGT. V dropped 5 bases and J dropped 6 bases, with 11 bases sitting between them. The blood sample dates from first hyperthyroidism diagnosis, preceding any ophthalmopathy symptoms. The data are from a study of T cells in Graves' hyperthyroidism and ophthalmopathy. TCR beta CDR3 sequences were amplified from RNA transcripts. A set of HTBI primers served as the primers for a first-round RT-PCR of the TCR CDR3. TCRdb reprocessed the multiplex PCR reads with MiXCR, giving one entry per CDR3 protein. The table records some 250,000 distinct CDR3 sequences, about 15% of them present only once. Study outcomes and limitations: In blood, most of the thyroid clonotypes expanded above 0.001 were also present. Prediction of ophthalmopathy progression came a median approximately 6.5 months pre-onset.

Sequenced input: blood. The V gene is TRBV6-1, the J gene TRBJ1-5; unclear D gene. The receptor comes from a woman aged 40 to 50 with Graves' hyperthyroidism that later progressed to Graves' ophthalmopathy. The CDR3 nucleotides are TGTGCCAGCAGTATATATACTGGTCAGCCCCAGCATTTT. Amino acid sequence: CASSIYTGQPQHF.